The clone carrying this T cell receptor beta chain occurred many times. Template material for amplifying TCR beta CDR3 regions consisted of RNA transcripts. In the first-round RT-PCR of the TCR CDR3, the HTBI primer set was used. Each CDR3 protein is one row after TCRdb ran MiXCR on the multiplex PCR reads. The sample consists of about half a million distinct CDR3 sequences, more than 15% of them appearing once. The sample belongs to a study of T cells in Graves' hyperthyroidism and ophthalmopathy. Germline CDR1 MNHEY, CDR2 SVGEGT. The germline V and J ends were trimmed by 6 bases and 5 bases, with 13 bases remaining between them. CDR3 length: 14 residues.

The genes are TRBV6-2 or TRBV6-3 and TRBJ2-2; possibly TRBD1 for D (5 bases). The receptor comes from a woman aged 25-40 years with Graves' ophthalmopathy. Source material: blood. CDR3: CASSIDSRTGELFF. DNA for the CDR3: TGTGCCAGCAGCATCGACAGTAGGACCGGGGAGCTGTTTTTT.